The present T cell receptor beta chain was sequenced within a study of T cells in Graves' hyperthyroidism and ophthalmopathy. The source material, RNA transcripts, was used to amplify TCR beta CDR3 regions. When the TCR CDR3 underwent first-round RT-PCR, the HTBI primer set was used. TCRdb re-called the multiplex PCR reads with MiXCR, one entry per CDR3 protein. The data contain hundreds of thousands of distinct CDR3 sequences, around a quarter of them singletons. Many counts were recorded for this clonotype. V gave up 4 bases and J gave up 2 bases; unmatched junction bases: 9. CDR3 length equals 17 residues. CDR1 and CDR2 from the germline V gene are SNHLY and FYNNEI.

The receptor's source is a man aged 45-60 years with Graves' hyperthyroidism. The rearrangement uses TRBV2 and TRBJ2-5; 11 bases fit TRBD2. Sequencing was carried out using blood. The CDR3 spells CASSGGLAGGLQETQYF. The CDR3 DNA is TGTGCCAGCAGTGGAGGGCTAGCGGGAGGACTACAAGAGACCCAGTACTTC.